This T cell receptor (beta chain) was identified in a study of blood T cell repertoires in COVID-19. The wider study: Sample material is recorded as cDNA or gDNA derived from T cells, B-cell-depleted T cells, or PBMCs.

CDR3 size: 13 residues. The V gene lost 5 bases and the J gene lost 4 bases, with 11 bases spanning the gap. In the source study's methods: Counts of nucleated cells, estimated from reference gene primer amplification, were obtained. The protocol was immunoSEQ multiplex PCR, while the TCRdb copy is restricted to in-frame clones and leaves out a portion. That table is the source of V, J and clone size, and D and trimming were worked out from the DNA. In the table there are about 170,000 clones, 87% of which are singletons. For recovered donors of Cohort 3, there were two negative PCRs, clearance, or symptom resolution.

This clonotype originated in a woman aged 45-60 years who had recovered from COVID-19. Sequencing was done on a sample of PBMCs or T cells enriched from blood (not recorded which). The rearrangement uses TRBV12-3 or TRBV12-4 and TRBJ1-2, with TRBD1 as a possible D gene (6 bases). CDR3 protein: CASSVGGAYGYTF. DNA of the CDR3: TGTGCCAGCAGTGTCGGGGGGGCCTATGGCTACACCTTC.